The T cell receptor beta chain under discussion was sequenced for a study of blood T cell repertoires in COVID-19. Study information: The origin of the acute and convalescent COVID-19 samples was the United States, Italy and Spain.

Unmatched junction bases numbered 3, after V lost 1 base and J lost 4 bases. The V gene's germline CDR1 is MNHNS and CDR2 SASEGT. CDR3 size: 15 residues. This study enrolled people aged about 18 to 100 from roughly 22 US geographic areas. Clinical histories supplied by participants themselves formed the basis of cohort assignment. Profiled with immunoSEQ multiplex PCR; TCRdb holds only in-frame clones, not every one. The sample includes 300,000 to 350,000 clones, 86% of them seen just once. Sequenced input: PBMCs or T cells enriched from blood (not recorded which). V and J are TRBV6-1 and TRBJ2-7; 11 positions match TRBD1. The clonotype was recovered from a middle-aged woman with acute COVID-19. The CDR3 protein is CASSEGGTGGYEQYF. CDR3 nucleotide sequence: TGTGCCAGCAGTGAAGGCGGGACAGGGGGTTACGAGCAGTACTTC.